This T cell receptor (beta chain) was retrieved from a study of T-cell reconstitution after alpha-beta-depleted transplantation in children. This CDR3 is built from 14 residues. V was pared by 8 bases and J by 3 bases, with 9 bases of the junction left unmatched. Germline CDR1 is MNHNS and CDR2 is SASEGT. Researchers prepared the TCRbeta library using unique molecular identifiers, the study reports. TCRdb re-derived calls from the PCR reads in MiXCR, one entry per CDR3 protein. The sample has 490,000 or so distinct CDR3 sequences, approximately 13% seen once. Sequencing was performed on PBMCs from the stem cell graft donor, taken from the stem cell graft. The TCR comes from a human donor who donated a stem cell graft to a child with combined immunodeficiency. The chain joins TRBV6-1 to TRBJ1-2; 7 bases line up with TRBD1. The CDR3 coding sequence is TGTGCCAGCCGCTCAGGGGGATTTGACTATGGCTACACCTTC. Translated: CASRSGGFDYGYTF.